This T cell receptor beta chain originates from a study of blood T cells in healthy people across ages. The length of the CDR3 is 13 residues. Trimming took 1 base from V and 13 from J, leaving 17 bases between them. Looked up from germline, CDR1 is DFQATT and CDR2 is SNEGSKA (reference sequence). Together with a sample-barcoded 5' primer, a J-beta primer mix was included in a second PCR lasting roughly 6 to 12 cycles. TCRdb re-called the 5' RACE reads with MiXCR, one entry per CDR3 protein. The profile shows 800,000 to 1,000,000 distinct CDR3 sequences, roughly 52% of them singletons. Healthy Caucasian individuals from Russia aged 6 to 90 served as donors. This clonotype was found a few times. Its antigen is still unknown. Study-wide results and limits: Researchers report that TCR beta diversity correlated strongly with naive T cell percentage. Considered underestimates were the diversity estimates obtained from one million T cells.

The chain carries TRBV20-1 and TRBJ2-1; unclear D gene. Sequencing was carried out using blood. The sequence came from a man aged 25 to 40 in good health. As DNA, the CDR3 is TGCAGTGCTAGAGCCACGGACCATCGCGGACAGTTCTTC. As protein: CSARATDHRGQFF.